The 18 T cell receptor beta chains below come from one sample, sequenced in a study of cytomegalovirus exposure and HLA in healthy donors. Primers included in the PCR were 60 Vbeta and 13 Jbeta primers. Repertoires were generated with immunoSEQ multiplex PCR, while TCRdb's copy carries only in-frame clones and drops some. The sample has some 80,000 clones, around 81% seen once. Sequencing was done on a sample of PBMCs. Source of these receptors: a man aged 40-50 years in good health and CMV-seronegative.

The chain recombines TRBV18 with TRBJ1-5, with D hard to call. This CDR3 has 16 residues. Trimming pared 0 bases from V and 4 bases from J, leaving 13 bases between. Germline V gives CDR1 KGHSH, CDR2 LQKENI. The DNA for the CDR3 is TGTGCCAGCTCACCACCCTCGGCGGCGGGTAATCAGCCCCAGCATTTT. Its translation is CASSPPSAAGNQPQHF.

The rearrangement joins TRBV6-1 to TRBJ1-4; 10 bases fit TRBD1. Germline CDR1 is MNHNS and CDR2 is SASEGT. CDR3 length: 14 residues. The junction had 10 bases not matched to a gene; V was cut back by 8 bases and J by 10 bases. The CDR3 protein is CASGTGQGVGKLFF. Written as DNA, the CDR3 is TGTGCCAGCGGAACAGGACAGGGGGTAGGAAAACTGTTTTTT.

The CDR3 sequence: CASSVGLSNTDTQYF. CDR3 DNA: TGTGCCAGCAGTGTTGGTCTAAGTAACACAGATACGCAGTATTTT. This chain links TRBV6-1 with TRBJ2-3; D unresolved. The CDR3 length is 15 residues. CDR1 is MNHNS, CDR2 SASEGT, per germline. V was pared by 4 bases and J by 2 bases, with 13 bases between.

J is TRBJ2-1 and V is TRBV5-1, with TRBD2 matching 10 bases. V trimming: 5 bases; J trimming: 1 base; junction bases outside the gene matches: 3. The germline V gene has CDR1 SGHRS and CDR2 YFSETQ. This CDR3 spans 15 amino acids. The CDR3 spells CASSVAGGSYNEQFF. CDR3 sequence (DNA): TGCGCCAGCAGTGTAGCGGGAGGATCCTACAATGAGCAGTTCTTC.

The V gene is TRBV10-3, the J gene TRBJ2-1; 8 bases line up with TRBD2. The CDR3 covers 14 residues. The germline V gene has CDR1 ENHRY and CDR2 SYGVKD. The V gene end was trimmed by 2 bases and the J gene end by 8 bases; junction bases not matched to a gene: 5. The CDR3 bases are TGTGCCATCAGTGAGGGGCGGGGGGTCGATGAGCAGTTCTTC. It encodes CAISEGRGVDEQFF.

The V and J genes are TRBV7-9 and TRBJ1-3, with no clear D. Trimming pared 5 bases from V and 6 bases from J, leaving 5 bases between. This CDR3 comprises 11 residues. CDR1 is SEHNR, CDR2 FQNEAQ, per germline (reference sequence). This chain's CDR3 is CASSLSNTIYF. Written as DNA, the CDR3 is TGTGCCAGCAGCCTTTCAAACACCATATATTTT.

The chain employs TRBV6-6 and TRBJ2-7; maybe TRBD1 (6 bases). Per the germline V gene, CDR1 is MNHNY and CDR2 is SVGAGI (reference sequence). Trimming left V 5 bases short and J 2 bases short, with 13 bases between. The CDR3 length is 14 residues. This CDR3 reads CASSPRQATYEQYF. The CDR3, as DNA: TGTGCCAGCAGTCCGCGACAGGCAACCTACGAGCAGTACTTC.

The chain couples TRBV6-5 to TRBJ1-1; D is unresolved. Per the germline V gene, CDR1 is MNHEY and CDR2 is SVGAGI. This CDR3 is 15 amino acids long. V was clipped by 4 bases and J by 1 base, with 13 bases between them. CDR3 sequence reads: CASSSRGRGNTEAFF. CDR3 sequence (DNA): TGTGCCAGCAGTTCACGAGGGCGGGGGAACACTGAAGCTTTCTTT.

The V gene is TRBV6-5, the J gene TRBJ2-7; 9 bases match TRBD1. From germline, CDR1 is MNHEY and CDR2 SVGAGI. With 5 bases clipped from V and 4 bases from J, the junction kept 9 bases outside the gene matches. CDR3 length equals 15 residues. CDR3 in amino acids: CASSIAGTGMYEQYF. Here the CDR3 DNA reads TGTGCCAGCAGTATCGCCGGGACAGGGATGTACGAGCAGTACTTC.

The chain is built from TRBV6-1 and TRBJ1-1; 9 nucleotides align to TRBD1. The CDR3 runs 16 residues. Trimming at V came to 2 bases and at J to 4 bases, leaving 8 bases not matched to a gene. Germline V gives CDR1 MNHNS, CDR2 SASEGT. In DNA, the CDR3 is TGTGCCAGCAGTGAACGTCCACAGGGGGCGAGCACTGAAGCTTTCTTT. It is translated as CASSERPQGASTEAFF.

The rearrangement links TRBV10-3 to TRBJ1-5; D is perhaps TRBD1 (6 bases). The germline CDR1 and CDR2 sequences are ENHRY and SYGVKD. The V gene lost 5 bases and the J gene lost 7 bases, with 18 bases spanning the gap. The CDR3 covers 15 residues. CDR3 sequence (DNA): TGTGCCATCAGTCAACAGGGAGAGGGTCGCCAGCCCCAGCATTTT. Encoded protein: CAISQQGEGRQPQHF.

The chain couples TRBV25-1 to TRBJ2-7, with D maybe TRBD2 (5 bases). Germline assignment: CDR1 MGHDK and CDR2 SYGVNS. The CDR3 is made up of 13 amino acids. The V end lost 8 bases, the J end lost 5 bases, and 16 bases lay between the germline ends. The CDR3 region is CASARGPWNEQYF. CDR3 in DNA: TGTGCCAGCGCCCGGGGTCCATGGAACGAGCAGTACTTC.

The V gene is TRBV4-1, the J gene TRBJ2-1, with 7 positions matching TRBD1. This CDR3 is 18 amino acids long. Germline V CDR1 and CDR2: MGHRA, YSYEKL. V lost 1 base and J lost 2; bases outside the gene matches: 11. The CDR3 loop is CASSQGQGPSLAYNEQFF. The CDR3 DNA reads TGCGCCAGCAGCCAAGGACAGGGCCCATCGTTAGCCTACAATGAGCAGTTCTTC.

The V and J genes are TRBV6-6 and TRBJ1-4, with D tentatively TRBD1 (5 bases). The CDR3 has 14 amino acids. V was pared by 4 bases and J by 4 bases, with 10 bases between. CDR1 and CDR2 from the germline V gene are MNHNY and SVGAGI (reference sequence). CDR3 in DNA: TGTGCCAGCAGTTCCCGACAGTATAATGAAAAACTGTTTTTT. Translating gives CASSSRQYNEKLFF.

The rearrangement uses TRBV7-2 and TRBJ1-5; a weak D match, TRBD1 (5 bases). The CDR3 is made up of 16 amino acids. CDR1 is SGHTA, CDR2 FQGNSA, per germline. The germline V and J ends were trimmed by 5 bases and 0 bases, with 14 bases remaining between them. In nucleotides, the CDR3 is TGTGCCAGCAGCATCAGCGGGGCCTATAGCAATCAGCCCCAGCATTTT. Its protein product is CASSISGAYSNQPQHF.

The genes are TRBV5-1 and TRBJ2-1; 13 bases are a match to TRBD2. The ends lost 3 bases at V and 5 bases at J; junction bases unmatched: 2. Germline-derived CDR1 and CDR2 are SGHRS and YFSETQ. This CDR3 is built from 15 residues. CDR3 nucleotides: TGCGCCAGCAGCTCGGGACTAGCGGGAAACAATGAGCAGTTCTTC. This encodes CASSSGLAGNNEQFF.

This clone was recorded a few times. The chain joins TRBV15 to TRBJ1-4, with a tentative D call TRBD1 (6 bases). Germline V gene sequence: CDR1 LNHNV, CDR2 YYDKDF (reference sequence). Deletions cut 1 base from V and 7 bases from J, with 16 bases between. CDR3 length equals 16 residues. CDR3 region: CATSRAQGLLSEKLFF. The CDR3, as DNA: TGTGCCACCAGCAGAGCACAGGGTCTGCTGAGTGAAAAACTGTTTTTT.

A few counts support this clone. This chain joins TRBV5-1 and TRBJ1-1; the D gene is possibly TRBD1 (6 bases). This CDR3 contains 18 residues. V lost 4 bases and J 0 bases, leaving 22 bases between the germline ends. Germline loops: CDR1 SGHRS, CDR2 YFSETQ. CDR3 sequence (DNA): TGCGCCAGCAGCCAGCGGGACATGGTAAACCCCATGAACACTGAAGCTTTCTTT. Translating it yields CASSQRDMVNPMNTEAFF.